This entry features one T cell receptor beta chain sequence. Profiled with immunoSEQ multiplex PCR; TCRdb holds only in-frame clones, not every one. The sample records about 73,000 clones, around 92% being singletons. These data belong to a study of T cell changes during pregnancy in multiple sclerosis. The CDR3 covers 16 residues. The J segment lost 4 bases and the V segment lost 3 bases, leaving 6 bases of the junction unmatched. Germline V CDR1 and CDR2: SGHVS, FQNEAQ. The gene calls are TRBV7-8 and TRBJ2-5; 12 nucleotides line up with TRBD2. Material: peripheral blood, obtained in the third trimester of pregnancy. This sequence originates from a female donor in good health, enrolled as a control in a pregnancy study. CDR3 sequence reads: CASSFLAGGPRETQYF. For the CDR3, the DNA is TGTGCCAGCAGCTTCCTAGCGGGGGGGCCTCGAGAGACCCAGTACTTC.